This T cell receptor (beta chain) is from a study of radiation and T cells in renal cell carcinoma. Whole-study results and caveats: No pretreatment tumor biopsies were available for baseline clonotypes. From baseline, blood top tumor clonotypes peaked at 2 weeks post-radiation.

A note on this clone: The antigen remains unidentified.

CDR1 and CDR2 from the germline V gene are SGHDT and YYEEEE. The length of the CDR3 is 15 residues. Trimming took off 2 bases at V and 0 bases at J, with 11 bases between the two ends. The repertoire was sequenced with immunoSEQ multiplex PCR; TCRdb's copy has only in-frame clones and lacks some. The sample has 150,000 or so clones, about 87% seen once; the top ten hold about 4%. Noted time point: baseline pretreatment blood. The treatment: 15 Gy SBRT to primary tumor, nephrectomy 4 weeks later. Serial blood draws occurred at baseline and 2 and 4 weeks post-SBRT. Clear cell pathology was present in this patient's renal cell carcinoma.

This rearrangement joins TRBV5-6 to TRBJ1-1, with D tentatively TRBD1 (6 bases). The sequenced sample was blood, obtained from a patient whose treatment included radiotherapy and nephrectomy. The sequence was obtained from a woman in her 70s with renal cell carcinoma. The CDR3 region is CASSLQGFLNTEAFF. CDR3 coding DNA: TGTGCCAGCAGCTTACAGGGCTTTCTGAACACTGAAGCTTTCTTT.